The 27 T cell receptor beta chains in this list originate from one sample, sequenced in a study of T cell changes during pregnancy in multiple sclerosis. The repertoire was sequenced with immunoSEQ multiplex PCR; TCRdb's copy has only in-frame clones and lacks some. Seen here are 30,000 to 35,000 clones, approximately 86% observed once, and the top ten hold approximately 0.74%. Sample: CD4+ T cells from peripheral blood mononuclear cells, taken in the first trimester of pregnancy. These receptors all stem from a female donor in good health, enrolled as a control in a pregnancy study.

The chain uses TRBV6-5 and TRBJ2-7, with D possibly matching TRBD2 (6 bases). Germline V CDR1 and CDR2: MNHEY, SVGAGI. Trimming removed 2 bases from V and 4 bases from J, with 12 bases in between. The CDR3 runs 14 residues. This chain's CDR3 is CASSYASDYYEQYF. CDR3 DNA sequence: TGTGCCAGCAGTTACGCTAGCGATTATTACGAGCAGTACTTC.

The rearrangement joins TRBV9 to TRBJ1-1; D is uncertain. The CDR3 is 14 residues long. Germline CDR1 and CDR2: SGDLS and YYNGEE. Between the trimmed V and J ends, which lost 0 bases and 1 base, there was a span of 7 bases. The CDR3 region has the DNA TGTGCCAGCAGCGTAGCGGCAGGGAACACTGAAGCTTTCTTT. It specifies CASSVAAGNTEAFF. The complete variable domain, with remaining parts taken from reference TRBV9 and TRBJ1-1, reads DSGVTQTPKHLITATGQRVTLRCSPRSGDLSVYWYQQSLDQGLQFLIQYYNGEERAKGNILERFSAQQFPDLHSELNLSSLELGDSALYFCASSVAAGNTEAFFGQGTRLTVV.

The J gene is TRBJ2-3, the V gene TRBV5-8; 8 nucleotides agree with TRBD1. V was pared by 1 base and J by 7 bases, with 5 bases of the junction left unmatched. CDR1 and CDR2 from the germline V gene are SGHTS and YDEGEE. CDR3 length: 14 amino acids. In DNA form, the CDR3 reads TGTGCCAGCAGCTTGCGACAGGGGTGGAATACGCAGTATTTT. It yields the protein CASSLRQGWNTQYF.

This chain joins TRBV5-1 and TRBJ1-1, with 11 bases fitting TRBD1. After removal of 4 bases from V and 11 bases from J, the junction contained 7 bases not matched to a gene. The CDR3 has 13 residues. Germline V CDR1 and CDR2: SGHRS, YFSETQ. CDR3 sequence (DNA): TGCGCCAGCAGCGTGGGACAGGGGGACACCGCTTTCTTT. Its translation is CASSVGQGDTAFF.

The rearrangement links TRBV11-1 to TRBJ1-2; possibly TRBD1 for D (5 bases). V lost 4 bases and J 0 bases, leaving 15 bases between the germline ends. The CDR3 runs to 16 residues. In germline, CDR1 is SGHAT, CDR2 FQDESV (reference sequence). The CDR3 DNA follows: TGTGCCAGCAGCTCGAATTCAGGGCCTGCTAACTATGGCTACACCTTC. This codes for CASSSNSGPANYGYTF.

This clone rates as medium-sized. The rearrangement uses TRBV6-4 and TRBJ1-1; D is unclear. V was shortened by 3 bases and J by 3 bases, with 8 bases between the two germline ends. The CDR3 covers 13 residues. Looked up from germline, CDR1 is MRHNA and CDR2 is SNTAGT. The chain's CDR3 is CASSEQTDTEAFF. The CDR3 DNA reads TGTGCCAGCAGTGAACAGACGGACACTGAAGCTTTCTTT.

Comments on this clone: Other DNA sequences in the same sample also yield this CDR3. The chain joins TRBV7-9 to TRBJ1-1; D uncertain. Germline V lookup: CDR1 SEHNR, CDR2 FQNEAQ (reference sequence). The ends were cut back, 3 bases at V and 5 bases at J, with 7 bases in the middle. There are 12 residues in the CDR3. CDR3 in DNA: TGTGCCAGCAGCTTCGCCCGGACTGAAGCTTTCTTT. It yields the protein CASSFARTEAFF.

The rearrangement joins TRBV7-9 to TRBJ1-5, with D maybe TRBD1 (5 bases). Trimming took 7 bases from V and 3 from J, leaving 25 bases between them. Germline CDR1 SEHNR, CDR2 FQNEAQ (reference sequence). The CDR3 sequence is 18 residues long. The CDR3 nucleotides are TGTGCCAGCAAAGGCCGGGGGGGGTCCCTAGATTCCAATCAGCCCCAGCATTTT. Amino acids: CASKGRGGSLDSNQPQHF. The full variable domain, with the rest looked up from reference TRBV7-9 and TRBJ1-5, is DTGVSQNPRHKITKRGQNVTFRCDPISEHNRLYWYRQTLGQGPEFLTYFQNEAQLEKSRLLSDRFSAERPKGSFSTLEIQRTEQGDSAMYLCASKGRGGSLDSNQPQHFGDGTRLSIL.

The chain carries TRBV7-9 and TRBJ2-7; perhaps TRBD2 as D (5 bases). The CDR3 covers 15 residues. Germline lookup yields CDR1 SEHNR and CDR2 FQNEAQ (reference sequence). The V end lost 3 bases, the J end lost 3 bases, and 15 bases lay between the germline ends. The CDR3 nucleotides read TGTGCCAGCAGCTTCCTGGGTGTAGGGAGCTACGAGCAGTACTTC. Encoded protein: CASSFLGVGSYEQYF.

The chain is built from TRBV4-3 and TRBJ1-4; unclear D gene. Trimming cost V 0 bases and J 8 bases, with 19 bases left between them. CDR1 is LGHNA and CDR2 is YSLEER in the germline V gene. This CDR3 region has 17 residues. CDR3 nucleotide sequence: TGCGCCAGCAGCCAAGAAGGAACGGGAGGATTAGGGGAAAAACTGTTTTTT. Its protein is CASSQEGTGGLGEKLFF.

V is TRBV19 and J is TRBJ1-6; 9 positions match TRBD1. CDR1 is LNHDA and CDR2 is SQIVND in the germline V gene (reference sequence). This CDR3 region has 15 residues. V shed 9 bases, J shed 5 bases, and the junction held 8 bases outside the gene matches. The chain's CDR3 is CASRRTGENNSPLHF. CDR3 nucleotides: TGTGCCAGCCGAAGGACAGGGGAGAATAATTCACCCCTCCACTTT.

The V and J genes are TRBV20-1 and TRBJ1-5; D gene ambiguous. V lost 3 bases to trimming and J lost 2 bases, with 2 bases between them. The CDR3 has 11 residues. Per germline, CDR1 DFQATT and CDR2 SNEGSKA (reference sequence). The CDR3 nucleotides are TGCAGTGCTAGCGGCAATCAGCCCCAGCATTTT. Protein: CSASGNQPQHF.

The chain employs TRBV30 and TRBJ2-7; the D is unclear. Germline CDR1 reads GTSNPN; CDR2 reads SVGIG (reference sequence). V lost 1 base, J lost 7 bases, and 14 bases lay in between. CDR3 length: 13 amino acids. CDR3 region: CAWSAQAPGEQYF. CDR3 nucleotides: TGTGCCTGGAGTGCCCAAGCCCCCGGGGAGCAGTACTTC.

V gene TRBV2 combines with J gene TRBJ2-2; the match to TRBD2 covers 8 bases. The CDR3 runs 15 residues. Looked up from germline, CDR1 is SNHLY and CDR2 is FYNNEI. Losses at the gene ends were 4 bases for V and 4 bases for J; bases not matched to a gene: 5. The CDR3 is CASSGERGSTGELFF. In nucleotides, the CDR3 is TGTGCCAGCAGTGGGGAGCGGGGGAGCACCGGGGAGCTGTTTTTT.

The genes are TRBV6-1 and TRBJ2-5; tentative D call: TRBD2 (5 bases). V was clipped by 7 bases and J by 3 bases, with 15 bases between them. The germline gives CDR1 MNHNS, CDR2 SASEGT. This CDR3 is built from 14 residues. The CDR3 loop is CASTLRTGKETQYF. The DNA of the CDR3 is TGTGCCAGCACGTTGAGGACGGGAAAAGAGACCCAGTACTTC.

This clone was found a few times. The chain employs TRBV6-5 and TRBJ1-6, with D possibly matching TRBD1 (6 bases). The CDR3 totals 15 residues. Germline lookup yields CDR1 MNHEY and CDR2 SVGAGI. V was cut by 8 bases and J by 10 bases, with 21 bases left in between. The CDR3 is CASLVEQGNRSPLHF. For the CDR3, the DNA is TGTGCCAGCCTAGTAGAACAGGGTAACAGGTCACCCCTCCACTTT.

In this sample, this clone turned up once. The chain uses TRBV9 and TRBJ2-5; D gene unclear. V dropped 3 bases and J dropped 1 base, with 7 bases sitting between them. Germline-derived CDR1 and CDR2 are SGDLS and YYNGEE. CDR3 length: 13 amino acids. The CDR3 nucleotides read TGTGCCAGCAGCGCCTTTTTCCAAGAGACCCAGTACTTC. Protein product: CASSAFFQETQYF.

The chain combines TRBV11-2 with TRBJ2-1; TRBD1 aligns across 7 bases. CDR1 and CDR2 (germline): SGHAT, FQNNGV. V trimming: 1 base; J trimming: 2 bases; junction bases outside the gene matches: 14. The CDR3 sequence is 19 residues long. CDR3 sequence: CASSLGLTQGVGPYNEQFF. In nucleotides, the CDR3 is TGTGCCAGCAGCTTAGGGTTGACTCAGGGGGTAGGTCCCTACAATGAGCAGTTCTTC.

The genes are TRBV6-5 and TRBJ2-3; 7 bases fit TRBD1. Germline trimming cut 6 bases from V and 0 bases from J; bases unmatched to any gene: 3. The V gene's germline CDR1 is MNHEY and CDR2 SVGAGI. The length of the CDR3 is 14 residues. CDR3 coding DNA: TGTGCCAGCAGGACAGGGTATAGCACAGATACGCAGTATTTT. This encodes CASRTGYSTDTQYF.

This chain uses TRBV7-3 with TRBJ1-1; possible D gene TRBD1, 6 bases. Per the germline V gene, CDR1 is SGHTA and CDR2 is FQGTGA. CDR3 size: 14 residues. Trimming cost V 5 bases and J 8 bases, with 18 bases left between them. The CDR3 reads CASSPGVLQGEAFF. Written as DNA, the CDR3 is TGTGCCAGCAGCCCCGGGGTCCTACAGGGAGAAGCTTTCTTT.

This clone was detected a few times. The J gene is TRBJ2-7, the V gene TRBV6-1, with a tentative D call TRBD2 (5 bases). The V gene's germline CDR1 is MNHNS and CDR2 SASEGT. The CDR3 has 15 amino acids. Trimming took off 4 bases at V and 5 bases at J, with 18 bases between the two ends. CDR3 region: CASSVGNLREDEQYF. CDR3 sequence (DNA): TGTGCCAGCAGTGTCGGGAATCTACGTGAAGACGAGCAGTACTTC.

V is TRBV30 and J is TRBJ1-4; no clear D gene. Trimming removed 5 bases from V and 1 base from J, with 5 bases in between. Germline loops: CDR1 GTSNPN, CDR2 SVGIG (reference sequence). This CDR3 is built from 12 residues. The CDR3 loop is CAWSRTNEKLFF. CDR3 in DNA: TGTGCCTGGTCGAGAACTAATGAAAAACTGTTTTTT.

V and J are TRBV7-3 and TRBJ2-2, with TRBD2 matching over 13 bases. This CDR3 is built from 15 residues. Germline assignment: CDR1 SGHTA and CDR2 FQGTGA. The V segment lost 5 bases and the J segment 6 bases; nucleotides outside the gene matches: 3. The CDR3 DNA is TGTGCCAGCAGCCTGACTAGCGGGGGGCCCGGGGAGCTGTTTTTT. Protein: CASSLTSGGPGELFF.

This chain joins TRBV4-3 and TRBJ2-7; D is ambiguous. CDR1 is LGHNA, CDR2 YSLEER, per germline. The CDR3 spans 16 residues. Trimming cost V 1 base and J 0 bases, with 13 bases left between them. The CDR3 coding sequence is TGCGCCAGCAGCCAAGGGTGGAGTCAGAGCTCCTACGAGCAGTACTTC. It encodes CASSQGWSQSSYEQYF.

The chain uses TRBV5-6 and TRBJ1-1; D may be TRBD1 (5 bases). Per the germline V gene, CDR1 is SGHDT and CDR2 is YYEEEE. This CDR3 region has 14 residues. Trimming took 4 bases from V and 3 from J, leaving 13 bases between them. The CDR3 DNA sequence: TGTGCCAGCAGCCCTTTGATAGGGGACACTGAAGCTTTCTTT. This gives the protein CASSPLIGDTEAFF.

This CDR3 is CASSQVNGGRFGELFF. The CDR3, as DNA: TGCGCCAGCAGCCAAGTGAACGGGGGGCGTTTCGGGGAGCTGTTTTTT. This chain uses TRBV4-1 with TRBJ2-2; possibly TRBD2 for D (7 bases). V lost 1 base and J lost 7, with 16 bases in between. Germline CDR1 reads MGHRA; CDR2 reads YSYEKL. This CDR3 spans 16 amino acids.

This sequence joins TRBV7-2 and TRBJ2-2; TRBD2 is a possible D gene (7 bases). V lost 3 bases and J lost 2, with 16 bases in between. The CDR3 spans 17 residues. CDR1 and CDR2 (germline): SGHTA, FQGNSA. The CDR3: CASSLRGGPSNTGELFF. Here the CDR3 DNA reads TGTGCCAGCAGCTTGAGGGGGGGCCCTTCTAACACCGGGGAGCTGTTTTTT.